This T cell receptor (beta chain) came from a study of blood T cell repertoires in COVID-19. About the research overall: T cells, B-cell-depleted T cells, or PBMCs provided the cDNA or gDNA that served as material.

Profiled with immunoSEQ multiplex PCR; TCRdb holds only in-frame clones, not every one. Here the sample spans 75,000 to 90,000 clones, 90% being singletons. V trimming: 1 base; J trimming: 6 bases; junction bases outside the gene matches: 8. The germline CDR1 and CDR2 sequences are SGHVS and FNYEAQ. The CDR3 contains 16 residues. The rearrangement links TRBV7-6 to TRBJ2-1; TRBD2 aligns across 8 bases. The clonotype was recovered from a man between 18 and 29 years old with COVID-19, enrolled during active disease. Sequencing was performed on peripheral blood. The CDR3: CASSLVSGLARNEQFF. Here the CDR3 DNA reads TGTGCCAGCAGCTTAGTGTCAGGACTAGCTCGCAATGAGCAGTTCTTC.